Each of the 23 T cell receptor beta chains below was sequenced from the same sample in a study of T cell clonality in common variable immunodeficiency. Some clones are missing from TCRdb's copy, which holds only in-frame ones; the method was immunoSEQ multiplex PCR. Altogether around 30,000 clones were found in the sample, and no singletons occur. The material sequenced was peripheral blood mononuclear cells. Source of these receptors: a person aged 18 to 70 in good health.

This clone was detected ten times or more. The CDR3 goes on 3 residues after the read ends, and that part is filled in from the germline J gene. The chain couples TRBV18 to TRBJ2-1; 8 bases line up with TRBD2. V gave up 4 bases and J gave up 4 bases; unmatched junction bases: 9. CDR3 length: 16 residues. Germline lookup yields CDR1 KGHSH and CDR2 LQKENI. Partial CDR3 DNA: TGTGCCAGCTCACGAATCGGACTAGCCGAATACAATGAG. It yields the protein CASSRIGLAEYNE. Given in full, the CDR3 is CASSRIGLAEYNEQFF.

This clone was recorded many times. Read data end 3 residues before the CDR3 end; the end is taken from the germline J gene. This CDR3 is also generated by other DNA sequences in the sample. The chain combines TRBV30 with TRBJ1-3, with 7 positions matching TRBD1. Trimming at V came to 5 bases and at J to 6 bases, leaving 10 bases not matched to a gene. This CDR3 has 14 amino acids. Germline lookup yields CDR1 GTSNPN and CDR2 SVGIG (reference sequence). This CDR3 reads CAWGRGDLENTIYF. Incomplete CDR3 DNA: TGTGCCTGGGGCAGGGGGGACCTGGAAAACACC.

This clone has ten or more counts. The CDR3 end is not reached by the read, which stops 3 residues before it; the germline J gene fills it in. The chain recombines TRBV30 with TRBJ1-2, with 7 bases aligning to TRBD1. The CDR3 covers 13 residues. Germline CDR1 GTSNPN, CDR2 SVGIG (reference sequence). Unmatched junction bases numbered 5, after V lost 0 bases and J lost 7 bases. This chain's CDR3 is CAWSVKGAGGYTF. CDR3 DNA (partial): TGTGCCTGGAGTGTAAAGGGGGCGGGTGGC.

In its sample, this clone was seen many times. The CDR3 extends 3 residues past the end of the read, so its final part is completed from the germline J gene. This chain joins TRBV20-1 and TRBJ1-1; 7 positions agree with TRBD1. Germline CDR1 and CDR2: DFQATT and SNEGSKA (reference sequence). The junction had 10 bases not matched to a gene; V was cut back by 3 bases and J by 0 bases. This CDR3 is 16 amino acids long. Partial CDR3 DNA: TGCAGTGCTAGCCCTAGGACAGGCGGTATGAACACTGAA. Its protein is CSASPRTGGMNTE. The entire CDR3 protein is CSASPRTGGMNTEAFF.

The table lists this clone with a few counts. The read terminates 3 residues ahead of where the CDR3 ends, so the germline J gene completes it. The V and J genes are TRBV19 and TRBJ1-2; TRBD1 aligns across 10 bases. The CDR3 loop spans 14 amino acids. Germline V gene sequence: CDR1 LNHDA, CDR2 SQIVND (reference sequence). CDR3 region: CATLDRGFRDDYTF. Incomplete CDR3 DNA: TGTGCCACCTTGGACAGGGGGTTTCGGGATGAC. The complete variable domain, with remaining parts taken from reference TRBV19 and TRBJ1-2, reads DGGITQSPKYLFRKEGQNVTLSCEQNLNHDAMYWYRQDPGQGLRLIYYSQIVNDFQKGDIAEGYSVSREKKESFPLTVTSAQKNPTAFYLCATLDRGFRDDYTFGSGTRLTVV.

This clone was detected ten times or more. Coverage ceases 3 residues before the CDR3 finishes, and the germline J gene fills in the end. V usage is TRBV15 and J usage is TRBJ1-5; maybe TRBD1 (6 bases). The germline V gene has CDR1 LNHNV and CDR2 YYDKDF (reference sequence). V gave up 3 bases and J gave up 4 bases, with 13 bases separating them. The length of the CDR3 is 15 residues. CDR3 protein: CATSRGDRWNQPQHF. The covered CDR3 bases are TGTGCCACCAGCAGGGGTGACAGGTGGAATCAGCCC.

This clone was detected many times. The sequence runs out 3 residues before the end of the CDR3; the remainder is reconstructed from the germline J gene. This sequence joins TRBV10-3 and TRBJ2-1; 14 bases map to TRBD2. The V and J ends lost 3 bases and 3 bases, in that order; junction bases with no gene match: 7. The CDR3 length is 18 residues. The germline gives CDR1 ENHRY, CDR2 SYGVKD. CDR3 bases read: TGTGCCATCAGTGACCCCGGACTAGCGGGGGGAGACTACAATGAG. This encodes CAISDPGLAGGDYNE. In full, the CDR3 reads CAISDPGLAGGDYNEQFF.

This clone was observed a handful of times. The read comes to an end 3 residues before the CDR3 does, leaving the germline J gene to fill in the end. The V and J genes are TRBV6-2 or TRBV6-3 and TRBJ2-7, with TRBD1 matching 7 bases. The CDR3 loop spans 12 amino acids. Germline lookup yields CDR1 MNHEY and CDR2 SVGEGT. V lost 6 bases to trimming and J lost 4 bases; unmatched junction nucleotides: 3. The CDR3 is CASSQQGYEQYF. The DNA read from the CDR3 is TGTGCCAGCAGCCAACAGGGGTACGAG.

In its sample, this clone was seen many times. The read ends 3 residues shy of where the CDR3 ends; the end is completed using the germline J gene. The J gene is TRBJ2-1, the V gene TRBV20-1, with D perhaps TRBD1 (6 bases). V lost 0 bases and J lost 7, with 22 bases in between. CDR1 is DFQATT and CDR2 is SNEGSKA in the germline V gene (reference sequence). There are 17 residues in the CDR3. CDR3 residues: CSARDNLVGGIRNEQFF. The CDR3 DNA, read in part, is TGCAGTGCTAGAGATAATTTAGTAGGGGGAATTCGAAATGAG.

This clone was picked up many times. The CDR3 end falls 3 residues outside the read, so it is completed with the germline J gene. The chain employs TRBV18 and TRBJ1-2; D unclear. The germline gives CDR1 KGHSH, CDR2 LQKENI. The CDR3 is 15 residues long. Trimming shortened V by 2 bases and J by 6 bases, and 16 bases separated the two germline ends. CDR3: CASSPKLEQTNGYTF. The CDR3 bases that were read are TGTGCCAGCTCACCAAAGTTGGAACAGACAAATGGC.

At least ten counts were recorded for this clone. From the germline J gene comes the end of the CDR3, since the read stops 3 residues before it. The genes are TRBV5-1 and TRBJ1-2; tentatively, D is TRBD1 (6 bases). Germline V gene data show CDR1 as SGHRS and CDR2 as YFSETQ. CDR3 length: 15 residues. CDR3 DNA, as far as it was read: TGCGCCAGCCACTTATTCGGGACATCCATAGGGGGC. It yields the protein CASHLFGTSIGG. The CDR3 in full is CASHLFGTSIGGYTF.

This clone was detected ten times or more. CDR3 bases read: TGTGCCCAGGAGGGGGAAACCGACCAAGAGACC. Amino acids: CAQEGETDQET. The entire CDR3 is CAQEGETDQETQYF. The chain recombines TRBV2 with TRBJ2-5; D may be TRBD1 or TRBD2 (6 bases each). Read coverage stops 3 residues before the CDR3 terminus; the germline J gene supplies the remainder. The CDR3 has 14 residues. The V gene lost 11 bases and the J gene lost 0 bases, with 16 bases spanning the gap. Germline V gene lookup returns CDR1 SNHLY and CDR2 FYNNEI. The variable domain in full, completed from reference TRBV2 and TRBJ2-5, reads EPEVTQTPSHQVTQMGQEVILRCVPISNHLYFYWYRQILGQKVEFLVSFYNNEISEKSEIFDDQFSVERPDGSNFTLKIRSTKLEDSAMYFCAQEGETDQETQYFGPGTRLLVL.

This chain's CDR3 is CASSLEGPLLFF. CDR3 DNA (partial): TGCGCCAGCAGCCTCGAAGGCCCCCTG. This chain joins TRBV5-1 and TRBJ2-2, with unresolved D. The read ends 3 residues early relative to the CDR3; the germline J gene fills the gap. CDR1 and CDR2 from the germline V gene are SGHRS and YFSETQ. The CDR3 consists of 12 residues.

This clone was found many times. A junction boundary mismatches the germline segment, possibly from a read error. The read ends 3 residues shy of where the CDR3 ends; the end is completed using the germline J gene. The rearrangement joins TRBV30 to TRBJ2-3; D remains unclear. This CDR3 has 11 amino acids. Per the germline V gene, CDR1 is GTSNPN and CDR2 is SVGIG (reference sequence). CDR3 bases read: TGTGCCTGGAGTCCCACATATACG. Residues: CAWSPTYT. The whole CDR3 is CAWSPTYTQYF. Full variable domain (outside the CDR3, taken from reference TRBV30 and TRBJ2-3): SQTIHQWPATLVQPVGSPLSLECTVEGTSNPNLYWYRQAAGRGLQLLFYSVGIGQISSEVPQNLSASRPQDRQFILSSKKLLLSDSGFYLCAWSPTYTQYFGPGTRLTVL.

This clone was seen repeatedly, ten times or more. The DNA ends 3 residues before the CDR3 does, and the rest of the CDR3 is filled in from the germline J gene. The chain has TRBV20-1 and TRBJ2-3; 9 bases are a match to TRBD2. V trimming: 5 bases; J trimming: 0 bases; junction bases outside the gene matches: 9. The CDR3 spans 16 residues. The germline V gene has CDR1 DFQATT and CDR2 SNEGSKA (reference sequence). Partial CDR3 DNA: TGCAGTGCTGGCCGGCGGGCGGGAGGGAGCACAGATACG. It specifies CSAGRRAGGSTDT. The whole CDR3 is CSAGRRAGGSTDTQYF.

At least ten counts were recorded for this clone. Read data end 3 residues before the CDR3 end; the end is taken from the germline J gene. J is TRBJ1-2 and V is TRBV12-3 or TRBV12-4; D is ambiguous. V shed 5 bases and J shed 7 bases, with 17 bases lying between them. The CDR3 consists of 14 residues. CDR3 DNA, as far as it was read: TGTGCCAGCAGTACCAACCGGGGAGCCGGTGGC. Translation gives CASSTNRGAGG. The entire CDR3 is CASSTNRGAGGYTF.

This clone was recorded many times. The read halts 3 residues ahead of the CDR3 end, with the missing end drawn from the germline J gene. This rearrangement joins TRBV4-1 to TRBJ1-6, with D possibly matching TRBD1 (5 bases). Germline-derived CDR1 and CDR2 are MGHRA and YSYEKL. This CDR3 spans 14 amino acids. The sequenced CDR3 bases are TGCGCCAGCACTTCAGGAGAGAGGGGTGGGCCC. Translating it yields CASTSGERGGP. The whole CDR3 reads CASTSGERGGPLHF.

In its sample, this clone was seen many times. CDR3 region: CASRGGVSTDTQYF. CDR3 bases read: TGTGCCAGCAGGGGCGGGGTTAGCACAGATACG. The V and J genes are TRBV2 and TRBJ2-3, with D perhaps matching TRBD2 (6 bases). The read falls 3 residues short of the CDR3 end, and the missing part is taken from the germline J gene. The V gene's germline CDR1 is SNHLY and CDR2 FYNNEI. CDR3 size: 14 residues. V was cut by 6 bases and J by 0 bases, with 10 bases left in between.

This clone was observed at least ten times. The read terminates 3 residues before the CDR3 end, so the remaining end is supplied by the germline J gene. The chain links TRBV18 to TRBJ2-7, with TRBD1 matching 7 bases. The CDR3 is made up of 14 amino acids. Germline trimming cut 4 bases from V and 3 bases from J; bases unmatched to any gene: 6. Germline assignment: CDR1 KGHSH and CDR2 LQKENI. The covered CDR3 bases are TGTGCCAGCTCACACCGGGACAGAAGCTACGAG. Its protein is CASSHRDRSYE. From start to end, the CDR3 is CASSHRDRSYEQYF.

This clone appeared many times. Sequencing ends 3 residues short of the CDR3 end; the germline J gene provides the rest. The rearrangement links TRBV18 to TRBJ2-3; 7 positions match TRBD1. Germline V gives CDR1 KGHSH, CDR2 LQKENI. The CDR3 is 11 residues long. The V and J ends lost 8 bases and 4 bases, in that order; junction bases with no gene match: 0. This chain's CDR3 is CASQGADTQYF. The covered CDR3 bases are TGTGCCAGCCAGGGGGCAGATACG.

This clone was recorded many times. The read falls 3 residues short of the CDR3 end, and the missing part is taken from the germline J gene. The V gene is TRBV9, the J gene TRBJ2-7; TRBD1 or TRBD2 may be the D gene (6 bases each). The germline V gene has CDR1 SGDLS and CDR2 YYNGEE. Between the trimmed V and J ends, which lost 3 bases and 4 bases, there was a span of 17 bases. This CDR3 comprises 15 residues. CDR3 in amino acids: CASSATEGVHYEQYF. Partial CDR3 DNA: TGTGCCAGCAGCGCAACGGAGGGGGTCCATTACGAG.

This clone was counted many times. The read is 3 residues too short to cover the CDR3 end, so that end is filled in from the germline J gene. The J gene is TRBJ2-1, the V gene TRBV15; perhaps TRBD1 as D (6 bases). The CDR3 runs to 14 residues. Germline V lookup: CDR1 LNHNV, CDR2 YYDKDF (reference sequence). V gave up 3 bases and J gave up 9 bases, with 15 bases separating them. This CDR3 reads CATSRTGRRAEQFF. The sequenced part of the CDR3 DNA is TGTGCCACCAGCAGGACAGGAAGAAGGGCTGAG.

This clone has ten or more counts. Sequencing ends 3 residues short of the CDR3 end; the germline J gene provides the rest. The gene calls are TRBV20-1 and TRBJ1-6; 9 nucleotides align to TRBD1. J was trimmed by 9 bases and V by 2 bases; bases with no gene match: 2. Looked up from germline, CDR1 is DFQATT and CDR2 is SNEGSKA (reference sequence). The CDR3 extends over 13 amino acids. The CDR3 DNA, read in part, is TGCAGTGCTAGATCGACAGGGGGTTCACCC. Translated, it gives CSARSTGGSP. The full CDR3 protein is CSARSTGGSPLHF.